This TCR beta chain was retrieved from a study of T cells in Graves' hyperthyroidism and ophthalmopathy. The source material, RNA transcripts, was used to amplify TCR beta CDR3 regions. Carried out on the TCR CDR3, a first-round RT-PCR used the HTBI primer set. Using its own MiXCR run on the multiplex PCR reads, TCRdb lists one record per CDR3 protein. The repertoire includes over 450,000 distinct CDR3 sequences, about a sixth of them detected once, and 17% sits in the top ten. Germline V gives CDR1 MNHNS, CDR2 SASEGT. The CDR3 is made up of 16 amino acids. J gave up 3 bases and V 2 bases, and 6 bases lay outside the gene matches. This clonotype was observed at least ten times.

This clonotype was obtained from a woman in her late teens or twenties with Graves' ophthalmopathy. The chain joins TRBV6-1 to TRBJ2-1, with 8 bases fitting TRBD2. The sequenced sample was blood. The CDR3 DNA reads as TGTGCCAGCAGTGAACTTAGCGGGGTGATCTACAATGAGCAGTTCTTC. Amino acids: CASSELSGVIYNEQFF.